Each of the 23 T cell receptor beta chains below was sequenced from the same sample in a study of beta chain features in type 1 diabetes. Findings and caveats of the study: Shortening of TCRB CDR3s, moderate but significant, appeared in all four CD4+ subsets of Type 1 diabetes patients.

Of the isolated RNA, all was reverse transcribed, and so the sequenced material was expressed TCRB transcripts. Repertoires were generated with immunoSEQ multiplex PCR, while TCRdb's copy carries only in-frame clones and drops some. The table shows 500,000 to 650,000 clones, with 9.5% to 15% occurring only once. The antigens these receptors bind are not known. Material for sequencing was naive CD4+ T cells from blood. The receptors stem from a young man with type 1 diabetes.

The sample holds many counts of this clone. This sequence joins TRBV21-1 and TRBJ2-4; the DNA was not compared with TRBD1, the D call given in the table. TRBV21-1 is assigned pseudogene status. The CDR3 has 9 amino acids. In nucleotides, the CDR3 is TGTGCCAGCAGCACCCATCAGTACTTC. Translation gives CASSTHQYF.

The chain recombines TRBV19 with TRBJ2-5; D may be TRBD2 (6 bases). V was cut by 3 bases and J by 1 base, with 12 bases left in between. The CDR3 contains 15 residues. Germline V gene sequence: CDR1 LNHDA, CDR2 SQIVND (reference sequence). CDR3 DNA sequence: TGTGCCAGTAGTATGGATAGCGGCTTCCAAGAGACCCAGTACTTC. Translation: CASSMDSGFQETQYF.

V is TRBV11-1 and J is TRBJ2-5; D ambiguous. This CDR3 spans 14 amino acids. Germline V gene data show CDR1 as SGHAT and CDR2 as FQDESV (reference sequence). V lost 1 base and J 2 bases, leaving 8 bases between the germline ends. CDR3 in DNA: TGTGCCAGCAGCTTAGGGACGCTACAAGAGACCCAGTACTTC. This codes for CASSLGTLQETQYF.

V usage is TRBV28 and J usage is TRBJ1-2; D gene unclear. The CDR3 spans 11 residues. Germline V gives CDR1 MDHEN, CDR2 SYDVKM. The V end lost 5 bases, the J end lost 0 bases, and 1 base lay between the germline ends. The chain's CDR3 is CASSTNYGYTF. In DNA form, the CDR3 reads TGTGCCAGCAGTACTAACTATGGCTACACCTTC.

A few counts support this clone. This sequence joins TRBV7-3 and TRBJ1-1; no clear D. Between the trimmed V and J ends, which lost 3 bases and 0 bases, there was a span of 5 bases. The V gene's germline CDR1 is SGHTA and CDR2 FQGTGA. The CDR3 is 13 residues long. The CDR3 bases are TGTGCCAGCAGCTTCGCCGTGAACACTGAAGCTTTCTTT. Protein product: CASSFAVNTEAFF.

This clone came up a few times. The chain is built from TRBV18 and TRBJ2-7, with TRBD2 as a possible D gene (6 bases). Trimming took 2 bases from V and 4 from J, leaving 9 bases between them. The CDR3 spans 13 residues. Germline CDR1 reads KGHSH; CDR2 reads LQKENI. CDR3 DNA: TGTGCCAGCTCACCATCGAGCGGGTACGAGCAGTACTTC. It is translated as CASSPSSGYEQYF.

This clone has more than one count but fewer than ten. The genes are TRBV28 and TRBJ2-5, with TRBD2 matching over 10 bases. J gave up 5 bases and V 6 bases, and 3 bases lay outside the gene matches. The germline V gene has CDR1 MDHEN and CDR2 SYDVKM. CDR3 length: 13 amino acids. Written as DNA, the CDR3 is TGTGCCAGCAGACTAGCGGGGTATGAGACCCAGTACTTC. Its translation: CASRLAGYETQYF.

The chain joins TRBV6-5 to TRBJ2-1; D might be TRBD1 or TRBD2, each matching 5 bases. The CDR3 runs to 15 residues. Germline CDR1 is MNHEY and CDR2 is SVGAGI. The V and J ends lost 2 bases and 10 bases respectively, with 18 bases between them. CDR3 nucleotides: TGTGCCAGCAGTTACAGAGGGCTGCCTGAGGGGGAGCAGTTCTTC. Its translation is CASSYRGLPEGEQFF.

The V call is TRBV7-2, the J call TRBJ2-5; D possibly uses TRBD1 or TRBD2 (5 bases each). The CDR3 has 14 amino acids. The V gene's germline CDR1 is SGHTA and CDR2 FQGNSA. V lost 3 bases and J 5 bases, leaving 13 bases between the germline ends. The CDR3 nucleotides are TGTGCCAGCAGCTTGACCGGGACCCGGGAGACCCAGTACTTC. This codes for CASSLTGTRETQYF. Supplemented by reference TRBV7-2 and TRBJ2-5, the full variable domain reads GAGVSQSPSNKVTEKGKDVELRCDPISGHTALYWYRQSLGQGLEFLIYFQGNSAPDKSGLPSDRFSAERTGGSVSTLTIQRTQQEDSAVYLCASSLTGTRETQYFGPGTRLLVL.

In this sample, this clone turned up a few times. The V and J genes are TRBV7-2 and TRBJ2-5; no definite D call. V shed 1 base and J shed 3 bases, with 6 bases lying between them. This CDR3 is 13 amino acids long. Germline loops: CDR1 SGHTA, CDR2 FQGNSA. This CDR3 is CASSLVYKETQYF. In DNA, the CDR3 is TGTGCCAGCAGCTTAGTTTACAAAGAGACCCAGTACTTC.

In its sample, this clone was seen a few times. The gene calls are TRBV28 and TRBJ2-2; TRBD1 is a possible D gene (6 bases). CDR1 is MDHEN and CDR2 is SYDVKM in the germline V gene. Trimming stripped 3 bases from V and 7 bases from J, with 12 bases between. The CDR3 sequence is 14 residues long. Here the CDR3 reads CASSFGTGNGELFF. The DNA of the CDR3 is TGTGCCAGCAGTTTTGGTACAGGGAACGGGGAGCTGTTTTTT.

With respect to this clone: It is unclear where the CDR3 begins or ends on the DNA, so no DNA is shown, and the CDR3 is as TCRdb lists it. V is TRBV7-9 and J is TRBJ1-5. From germline, CDR1 is SEHNR and CDR2 FQNEAQ (reference sequence). The CDR3 contains 16 residues when both ends are counted. This CDR3 reads CASSFSGPGGNQPQHF.

The rearrangement links TRBV18 to TRBJ2-7, with D perhaps assigned TRBD1 or TRBD2 (5 bases each). CDR1 and CDR2 (germline): KGHSH, LQKENI. The CDR3 spans 15 residues. The V gene lost 4 bases and the J gene lost 4 bases, with 17 bases spanning the gap. CDR3 nucleotides: TGTGCCAGCTCACGTACCGCCGGGACCGAGTACGAGCAGTACTTC. This sequence encodes CASSRTAGTEYEQYF.

Points on this clone: Within the sample, other DNA sequences also encode this same CDR3. DNA for the CDR3: TGTGCCAGCAGCGTAGTGGGTGGTGGCTACACCTTC. Translation gives CASSVVGGGYTF. This chain joins TRBV9 and TRBJ1-2, with D uncertain. The CDR3 spans 12 residues. Trimming cost V 0 bases and J 7 bases, with 7 bases left between them. CDR1 SGDLS and CDR2 YYNGEE come from the germline V gene.

Only a few counts were recorded for this clone. The DNA is left out, because the CDR3 cannot be placed on it with certainty; the CDR3 is given as TCRdb lists it. V gene TRBV9 combines with J gene TRBJ2-7; the table's D gene call, TRBD1, was not cross checked with the DNA. The V gene's germline CDR1 is SGDLS and CDR2 YYNGEE. The CDR3 comprises 13 residues, both ends counted. The CDR3 here is CASSVGTGATLYF.

This rearrangement joins TRBV5-6 to TRBJ2-3, with D possibly being TRBD1 or TRBD2 (5 bases each). Looked up from germline, CDR1 is SGHDT and CDR2 is YYEEEE. The CDR3 consists of 14 residues. V lost 4 bases to trimming and J lost 2 bases, with 11 bases between them. The CDR3 spells CASSLEGNTDTQYF. Written as DNA, the CDR3 is TGTGCCAGCAGCCTAGAGGGGAACACAGATACGCAGTATTTT.

V usage is TRBV7-2 and J usage is TRBJ2-3, with TRBD2 matching 7 bases. Trimming cost V 0 bases and J 4 bases; bases outside gene matches: 4. The germline CDR1 and CDR2 sequences are SGHTA and FQGNSA. The CDR3 extends over 15 amino acids. This CDR3 reads CASSLAGGTSDTQYF. The CDR3 region has the DNA TGTGCCAGCAGCTTAGCGGGGGGGACCTCAGATACGCAGTATTTT.

This clone has just a few counts. The chain joins TRBV11-3 to TRBJ2-5; 9 nucleotides match TRBD1. The length of the CDR3 is 14 residues. Germline CDR1 and CDR2: SGHNT and YENEEA. The V and J ends lost 5 bases and 4 bases, in that order; junction bases with no gene match: 5. Written as DNA, the CDR3 is TGTGCCAGCAGCCCCGACAGGGGGTTAGAGACCCAGTACTTC. As protein: CASSPDRGLETQYF.

This chain joins TRBV7-2 and TRBJ1-2; no clear D. V was trimmed by 0 bases and J by 7 bases, leaving 12 bases between them. The length of the CDR3 is 14 residues. From germline, CDR1 is SGHTA and CDR2 FQGNSA. CDR3 amino acids: CASSLAVLAGGYTF. The CDR3 region has the DNA TGTGCCAGCAGCTTAGCTGTTCTAGCGGGTGGCTACACCTTC.

In this sample, this clone turned up a few times. The chain couples TRBV7-2 to TRBJ2-3; 11 positions match TRBD2. The CDR3 runs to 18 residues. V was clipped by 4 bases and J by 4 bases; unmatched bases: 13. The germline gives CDR1 SGHTA, CDR2 FQGNSA. The CDR3 loop reads CASSSLNIAGGLADTQYF. The CDR3 DNA reads TGTGCCAGCAGCTCCCTGAATATAGCGGGGGGGCTTGCAGATACGCAGTATTTT. Full variable domain (outside the CDR3, taken from reference TRBV7-2 and TRBJ2-3): GAGVSQSPSNKVTEKGKDVELRCDPISGHTALYWYRQSLGQGLEFLIYFQGNSAPDKSGLPSDRFSAERTGGSVSTLTIQRTQQEDSAVYLCASSSLNIAGGLADTQYFGPGTRLTVL.

The chain has TRBV18 and TRBJ2-3; the D gene could be TRBD1 or TRBD2 (5 bases each). Trimming removed 4 bases at V and 0 bases at J, with 17 bases between. The CDR3 contains 17 residues. Germline CDR1 reads KGHSH; CDR2 reads LQKENI. This chain's CDR3 is CASSLRAPGRSTDTQYF. The CDR3 nucleotides are TGTGCCAGCTCACTCCGAGCCCCGGGACGGAGCACAGATACGCAGTATTTT.

As regards this clone: The sample contains more than one DNA sequence encoding this CDR3. The chain uses TRBV7-2 and TRBJ2-5; D gene uncertain. Deletions cut 4 bases from V and 5 bases from J, with 5 bases between. This CDR3 has 11 amino acids. Germline V gene sequence: CDR1 SGHTA, CDR2 FQGNSA. This CDR3 reads CASSSGETQYF. DNA for the CDR3: TGTGCCAGCAGCTCCGGTGAGACCCAGTACTTC.

V gene TRBV20-1 combines with J gene TRBJ1-2, with 7 bases matching TRBD1. The CDR3 runs 11 residues. Germline V gene data show CDR1 as DFQATT and CDR2 as SNEGSKA (reference sequence). CDR3 sequence reads: CSAGTVDGYTF. The CDR3 DNA is TGCAGCGCAGGGACAGTCGACGGCTACACCTTC.